The next 21 T cell receptor beta chains were all read from a single sample in a study of blood T cell repertoires in COVID-19. Assay used: immunoSEQ multiplex PCR; TCRdb lists only in-frame clones, some missing. The sample has approximately 38,000 clones, roughly 86% seen once. The material sequenced was peripheral blood. The receptors here all came from a human donor in a cohort sampled during active COVID-19.

The chain combines TRBV6-2 or TRBV6-3 with TRBJ2-5, with 8 positions matching TRBD1. This CDR3 region has 15 residues. Unmatched junction bases numbered 6, after V lost 4 bases and J lost 2 bases. Germline CDR1 reads MNHEY; CDR2 reads SVGEGT. This CDR3 is CASSLRTGLQETQYF. CDR3 bases: TGTGCCAGCAGTTTAAGGACAGGGCTTCAAGAGACCCAGTACTTC.

This clone rates as medium-sized. The chain recombines TRBV5-8 with TRBJ2-7, with D perhaps matching TRBD1 (6 bases). V was pared by 7 bases and J by 1 base, with 12 bases between. Germline CDR1 is SGHTS and CDR2 is YDEGEE. There are 13 residues in the CDR3. CDR3 coding DNA: TGTGCCAGCCTAGACGACAGGTCCTACGAGCAGTACTTC. Protein sequence: CASLDDRSYEQYF. Using reference TRBV5-8 and TRBJ2-7 for the parts outside the CDR3, the full variable domain is EAGVTQSPTHLIKTRGQQATLRCSPISGHTSVYWYQQALGLGLQFLLWYDEGEERNRGNFPPRFSGRQFPNYSSELNVNALELEDSALYLCASLDDRSYEQYFGPGTRLTVT.

The gene calls are TRBV4-2 and TRBJ2-6, with 12 bases fitting TRBD2. Germline CDR1 is LGHNA and CDR2 is YNFKEQ. The CDR3 is 18 amino acids. After removal of 4 bases from V and 2 bases from J, the junction contained 6 bases not matched to a gene. The CDR3 is CASSLGLAGGPGANVLTF. The DNA for the CDR3 is TGTGCCAGCAGCCTGGGCCTAGCGGGAGGGCCTGGGGCCAACGTCCTGACTTTC.

The chain employs TRBV6-5 and TRBJ1-1, with D unresolved. The ends were cut back, 7 bases at V and 8 bases at J, with 17 bases in the middle. Germline CDR1 is MNHEY and CDR2 is SVGAGI. CDR3 length equals 13 residues. CDR3 coding DNA: TGTGCCAGCAAACCAACGGGATTGCGCGAAGCTTTCTTT. This encodes CASKPTGLREAFF.

The chain uses TRBV4-1 and TRBJ1-1, with TRBD1 matching 9 bases. The germline V gene has CDR1 MGHRA and CDR2 YSYEKL. The CDR3 is 15 residues long. V trimming: 0 bases; J trimming: 9 bases; junction bases outside the gene matches: 8. CDR3 protein: CASSQDWTGANKAFF. CDR3 DNA: TGCGCCAGCAGCCAAGATTGGACAGGGGCTAACAAAGCTTTCTTT.

This clone was detected a few times. The chain employs TRBV7-9 and TRBJ2-2, with 8 bases aligning to TRBD2. After removal of 5 bases from V and 0 bases from J, the junction contained 5 bases not matched to a gene. CDR1 and CDR2 (germline): SEHNR, FQNEAQ (reference sequence). The CDR3 runs to 16 residues. The CDR3 DNA reads as TGTGCCAGCAGCGGAAAAGCGGGGGCGAACACCGGGGAGCTGTTTTTT. Encoded protein: CASSGKAGANTGELFF.

The chain employs TRBV7-8 and TRBJ2-1; D might be TRBD2 (6 bases). In germline, CDR1 is SGHVS, CDR2 FQNEAQ. The CDR3 covers 14 residues. V gave up 3 bases and J gave up 9 bases, with 15 bases separating them. The CDR3 sequence is CASSLRTTISEQFF. The DNA for the CDR3 is TGTGCCAGCAGCTTGAGGACTACGATTAGTGAGCAGTTCTTC.

The V gene is TRBV1, the J gene TRBJ2-5; the D segment call TRBD2 is taken from the table without a DNA check. TRBV1 is marked as a pseudogene. The CDR3 has 16 amino acids. The CDR3 nucleotides are TGCACCAGCAGCCATACCACCGTAGCGGTAAAAGAGACCCAGTACTTC. Its translation: CTSSHTTVAVKETQYF.

The CDR3 nucleotides are TGTGCCAGCAGCTCCTGGACAGGGGGCGACGAGCAGTACTTC. Translating gives CASSSWTGGDEQYF. The chain links TRBV7-2 to TRBJ2-7, with TRBD1 identical over 11 bases. The length of the CDR3 is 14 residues. Trimming removed 4 bases from V and 5 bases from J; junction bases left unmatched: 4. Germline CDR1 and CDR2: SGHTA and FQGNSA.

The chain links TRBV7-2 to TRBJ2-3; D is perhaps TRBD1 (5 bases). Looked up from germline, CDR1 is SGHTA and CDR2 is FQGNSA. The V and J ends lost 3 bases and 0 bases respectively, with 13 bases between them. The CDR3 loop spans 16 amino acids. The CDR3 protein is CASSLGLSYSTDTQYF. In nucleotides, the CDR3 is TGTGCCAGCAGCTTGGGGCTTAGCTATAGCACAGATACGCAGTATTTT.

The gene calls are TRBV7-9 and TRBJ2-5, with TRBD1 identical over 7 bases. Looked up from germline, CDR1 is SEHNR and CDR2 is FQNEAQ (reference sequence). J lost 2 bases, V lost 0 bases, and 0 bases had no gene match. The CDR3 consists of 14 residues. Written as DNA, the CDR3 is TGTGCCAGCAGCTTAGCGACAGGGCAAGAGACCCAGTACTTC. It specifies CASSLATGQETQYF.

CDR3 region: CASSSGQNTEAFF. In DNA form, the CDR3 reads TGTGCCAGCAGCTCCGGACAGAACACTGAAGCTTTCTTT. This chain connects TRBV11-1 to TRBJ1-1; tentatively, D is TRBD1 (5 bases). V was shortened by 4 bases and J by 1 base, with 7 bases between the two germline ends. The CDR3 is 13 residues long. The germline gives CDR1 SGHAT, CDR2 FQDESV (reference sequence).

The chain has TRBV7-3 and TRBJ2-5, with a tentative D call TRBD2 (6 bases). The V gene's germline CDR1 is SGHTA and CDR2 FQGTGA. V dropped 2 bases and J dropped 4 bases, with 17 bases sitting between them. The CDR3 spans 16 residues. In DNA form, the CDR3 reads TGTGCCAGCAGCTTATCCGGGAGCCCAATCGGAGAGACCCAGTACTTC. It translates to CASSLSGSPIGETQYF.

This clone has just one count. V usage is TRBV9 and J usage is TRBJ2-5; TRBD2 might be the D (5 bases). CDR1 is SGDLS, CDR2 YYNGEE, per germline. The CDR3 totals 14 residues. With 1 base removed from V and 5 bases from J, the gap between germline ends came to 12 bases. The CDR3 coding sequence is TGTGCCAGCAGCGTAAGGAGCGGATCGGAGACCCAGTACTTC. Translation gives CASSVRSGSETQYF.

The V and J genes are TRBV11-2 and TRBJ2-2; no reliable D call. CDR1 SGHAT and CDR2 FQNNGV come from the germline V gene. V was clipped by 1 base and J by 5 bases, with 11 bases between them. The CDR3 is made up of 15 amino acids. The CDR3 coding sequence is TGTGCCAGCAGCTTAGGAGACTTTGGTACCGGGGAGCTGTTTTTT. It yields the protein CASSLGDFGTGELFF. Drawing the rest from reference TRBV11-2 and TRBJ2-2, the complete variable domain is EAGVAQSPRYKIIEKRQSVAFWCNPISGHATLYWYQQILGQGPKLLIQFQNNGVVDDSQLPKDRFSAERLKGVDSTLKIQPAKLEDSAVYLCASSLGDFGTGELFFGEGSRLTVL.

DNA for the CDR3: TGTGGGGGACTTCGGTTGGATGAAAAACTGTTTTTT. Amino acids: CGGLRLDEKLFF. The chain has TRBV6-5 and TRBJ1-4; possibly TRBD1 for D (5 bases). Germline values: CDR1 MNHEY, CDR2 SVGAGI. The CDR3 spans 12 residues.

J is TRBJ1-4 and V is TRBV7-9, with D unresolved. CDR3 length: 18 amino acids. V lost 1 base, J lost 3 bases, and 18 bases lay in between. Germline V lookup: CDR1 SEHNR, CDR2 FQNEAQ (reference sequence). The CDR3 here is CASSLEWAFNAANEKLFF. CDR3 sequence (DNA): TGTGCCAGCAGCTTAGAGTGGGCCTTCAATGCAGCTAATGAAAAACTGTTTTTT.

V is TRBV6-2 or TRBV6-3 and J is TRBJ2-1, with a possible D match to TRBD1 (5 bases). The V end lost 2 bases, the J end lost 7 bases, and 12 bases lay between the germline ends. The CDR3 runs 14 residues. Per germline, CDR1 MNHEY and CDR2 SVGEGT. CDR3 bases: TGTGCCAGCAGTTACGTCGACAGTCGGAATGAGCAGTTCTTC. It encodes CASSYVDSRNEQFF.

V gene TRBV6-5 combines with J gene TRBJ2-7, with 7 bases fitting TRBD1. V shed 6 bases, J shed 2 bases, and the junction held 7 bases outside the gene matches. The length of the CDR3 is 14 residues. Germline assignment: CDR1 MNHEY and CDR2 SVGAGI. The CDR3, as DNA: TGTGCCAGCAGATTACAGGGGTACGCCTACGAGCAGTACTTC. Amino acids: CASRLQGYAYEQYF.

This clone was recorded a few times. This chain links TRBV7-9 with TRBJ2-5; no reliable D call. Trimming took 1 base from V and 4 from J, leaving 7 bases between them. The CDR3 runs to 13 residues. The germline CDR1 and CDR2 sequences are SEHNR and FQNEAQ (reference sequence). CDR3 nucleotide sequence: TGTGCCAGCAGCTTAGGCGGATTAGAGACCCAGTACTTC. Its protein product is CASSLGGLETQYF. Variable domain in full (rest from reference TRBV7-9 and TRBJ2-5): DTGVSQNPRHKITKRGQNVTFRCDPISEHNRLYWYRQTLGQGPEFLTYFQNEAQLEKSRLLSDRFSAERPKGSFSTLEIQRTEQGDSAMYLCASSLGGLETQYFGPGTRLLVL.

The chain employs TRBV9 and TRBJ2-1; D unclear. V was clipped by 4 bases and J by 5 bases, with 16 bases between them. In germline, CDR1 is SGDLS, CDR2 YYNGEE. The CDR3 is 15 residues long. CDR3 DNA sequence: TGTGCCAGCAGCTACGACTCCTCACCCAACAATGAGCAGTTCTTC. Its protein product is CASSYDSSPNNEQFF.